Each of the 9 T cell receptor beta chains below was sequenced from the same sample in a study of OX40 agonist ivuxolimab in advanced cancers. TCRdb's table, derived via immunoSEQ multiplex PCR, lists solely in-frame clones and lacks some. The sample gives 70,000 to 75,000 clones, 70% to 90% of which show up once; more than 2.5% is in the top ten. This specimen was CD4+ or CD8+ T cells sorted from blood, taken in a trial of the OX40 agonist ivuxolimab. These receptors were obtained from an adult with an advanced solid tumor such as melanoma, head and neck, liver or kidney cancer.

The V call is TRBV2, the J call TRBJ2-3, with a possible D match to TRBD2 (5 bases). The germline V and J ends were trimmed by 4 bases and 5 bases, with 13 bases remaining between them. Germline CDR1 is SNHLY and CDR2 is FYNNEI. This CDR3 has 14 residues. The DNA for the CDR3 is TGTGCCAGCAGTGTCACGACTCGGGGAGATACGCAGTATTTT. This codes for CASSVTTRGDTQYF.

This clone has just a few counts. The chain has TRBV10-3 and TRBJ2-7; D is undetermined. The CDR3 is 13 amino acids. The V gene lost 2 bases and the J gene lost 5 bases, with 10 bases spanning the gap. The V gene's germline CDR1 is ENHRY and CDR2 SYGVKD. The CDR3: CAISEAPSNEQYF. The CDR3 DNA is TGTGCCATCAGTGAGGCTCCTTCTAACGAGCAGTACTTC.

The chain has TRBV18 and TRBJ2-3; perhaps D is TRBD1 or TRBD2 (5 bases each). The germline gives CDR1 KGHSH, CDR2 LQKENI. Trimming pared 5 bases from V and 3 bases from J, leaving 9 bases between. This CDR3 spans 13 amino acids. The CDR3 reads CASSTGRTDTQYF. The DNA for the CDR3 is TGTGCCAGCTCAACGGGACGAACAGATACGCAGTATTTT.

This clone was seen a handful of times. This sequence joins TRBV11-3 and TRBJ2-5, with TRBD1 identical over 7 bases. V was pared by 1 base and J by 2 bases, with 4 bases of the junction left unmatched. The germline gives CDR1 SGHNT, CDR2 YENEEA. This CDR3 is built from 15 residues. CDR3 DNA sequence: TGTGCCAGCAGCTTAGCCGGGACAGTTCAAGAGACCCAGTACTTC. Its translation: CASSLAGTVQETQYF. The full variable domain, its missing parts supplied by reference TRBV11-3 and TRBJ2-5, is EAGVVQSPRYKIIEKKQPVAFWCNPISGHNTLYWYLQNLGQGPELLIRYENEEAVDDSQLPKDRFSAERLKGVDSTLKIQPAELGDSAVYLCASSLAGTVQETQYFGPGTRLLVL.

CDR3 nucleotide sequence: TGTGCCAGCAGTGGTTTCGGGGAGAACACTGAAGCTTTCTTT. As protein: CASSGFGENTEAFF. V is TRBV2 and J is TRBJ1-1; D is unclear. V was cut by 4 bases and J by 1 base, with 10 bases left in between. Germline V gene lookup returns CDR1 SNHLY and CDR2 FYNNEI. The CDR3 runs to 14 residues.

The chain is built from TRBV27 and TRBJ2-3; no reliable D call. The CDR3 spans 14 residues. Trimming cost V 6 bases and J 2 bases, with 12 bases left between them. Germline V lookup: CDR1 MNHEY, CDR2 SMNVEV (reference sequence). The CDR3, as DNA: TGTGCCAGCAGATCCACCGGAGACACAGATACGCAGTATTTT. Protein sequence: CASRSTGDTDTQYF.

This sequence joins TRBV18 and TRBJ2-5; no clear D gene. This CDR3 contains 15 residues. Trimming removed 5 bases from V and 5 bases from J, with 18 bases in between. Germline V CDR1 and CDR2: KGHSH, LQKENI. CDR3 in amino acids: CASSTKPDPAETQYF. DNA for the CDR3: TGTGCCAGCTCAACCAAACCAGATCCGGCGGAGACCCAGTACTTC.

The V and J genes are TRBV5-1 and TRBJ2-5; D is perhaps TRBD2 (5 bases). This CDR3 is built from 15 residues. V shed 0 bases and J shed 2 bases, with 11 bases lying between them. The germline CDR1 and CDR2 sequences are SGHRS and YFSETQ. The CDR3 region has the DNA TGCGCCAGCAGCTTGGGGAGCGGCGCTCAAGAGACCCAGTACTTC. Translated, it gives CASSLGSGAQETQYF. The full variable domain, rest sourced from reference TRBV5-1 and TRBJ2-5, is KAGVTQTPRYLIKTRGQQVTLSCSPISGHRSVSWYQQTPGQGLQFLFEYFSETQRNKGNFPGRFSGRQFSNSRSEMNVSTLELGDSALYLCASSLGSGAQETQYFGPGTRLLVL.

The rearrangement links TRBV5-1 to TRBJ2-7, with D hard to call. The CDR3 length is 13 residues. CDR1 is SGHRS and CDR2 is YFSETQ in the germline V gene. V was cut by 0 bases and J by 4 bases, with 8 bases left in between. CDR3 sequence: CASSLAEVYEQYF. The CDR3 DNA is TGCGCCAGCAGCTTGGCCGAAGTTTACGAGCAGTACTTC.